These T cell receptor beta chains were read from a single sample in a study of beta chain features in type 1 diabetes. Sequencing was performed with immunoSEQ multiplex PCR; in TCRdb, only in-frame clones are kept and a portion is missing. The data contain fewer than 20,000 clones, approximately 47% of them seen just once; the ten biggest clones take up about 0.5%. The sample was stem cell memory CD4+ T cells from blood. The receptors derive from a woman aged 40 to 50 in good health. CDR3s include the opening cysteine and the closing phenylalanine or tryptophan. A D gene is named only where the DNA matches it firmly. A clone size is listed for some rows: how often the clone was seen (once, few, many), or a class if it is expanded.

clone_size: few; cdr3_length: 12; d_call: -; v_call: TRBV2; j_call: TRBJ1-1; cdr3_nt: TGTGCCAGCAGTGAAAGGGGTACTGAAGCTTTCTTT; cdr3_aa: CASSERGTEAFF
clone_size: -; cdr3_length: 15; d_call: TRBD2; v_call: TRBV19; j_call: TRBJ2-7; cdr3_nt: TGTGCCAGTAGCCCCTGGGGGGGTGGGACCTACGAGCAGTACTTC; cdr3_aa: CASSPWGGGTYEQYF
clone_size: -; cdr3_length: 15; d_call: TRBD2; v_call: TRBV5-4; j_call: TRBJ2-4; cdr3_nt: TGTGCCAGCAGCCCCCCGGGGGGGAGCAAAAACATTCAGTACTTC; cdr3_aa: CASSPPGGSKNIQYF
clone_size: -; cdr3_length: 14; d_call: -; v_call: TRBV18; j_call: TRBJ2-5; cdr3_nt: TGTGCCAGCTCACCACGAGCGAATAAAGAGACCCAGTACTTC; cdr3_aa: CASSPRANKETQYF
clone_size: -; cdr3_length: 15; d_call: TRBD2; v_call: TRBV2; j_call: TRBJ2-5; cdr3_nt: TGTGCCAGCTCTAGGACTAGTGCTTTTCCGGAGACCCAGTACTTC; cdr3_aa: CASSRTSAFPETQYF
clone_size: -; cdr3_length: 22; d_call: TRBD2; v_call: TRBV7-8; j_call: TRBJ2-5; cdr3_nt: TGTGCCAGCAGCTTAGTCCCGCGGGCTTCCGGGACTAGCGGGGGGGCCGTAGAGACCCAGTACTTC; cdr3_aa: CASSLVPRASGTSGGAVETQYF
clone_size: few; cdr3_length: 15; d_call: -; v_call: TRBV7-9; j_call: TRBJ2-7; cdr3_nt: TGTGCCAGCAGCTTACTCGGAGTGAGGTCCTACGAGCAGTACTTC; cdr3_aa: CASSLLGVRSYEQYF
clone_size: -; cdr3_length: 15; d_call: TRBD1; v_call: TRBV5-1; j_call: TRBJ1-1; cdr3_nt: TGCGCCAGCAGCGGGGCAGACAGGGCGAACACTGAAGCTTTCTTT; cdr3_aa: CASSGADRANTEAFF
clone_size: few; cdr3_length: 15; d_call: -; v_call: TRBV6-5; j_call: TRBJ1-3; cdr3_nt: TGTGCCAGCAGTTACGGCAGGGCAAAAGGAAACACCATATATTTT; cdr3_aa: CASSYGRAKGNTIYF
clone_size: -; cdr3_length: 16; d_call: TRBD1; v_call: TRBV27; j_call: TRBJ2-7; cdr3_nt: TGTGCCAGCAGCTCGCTCGGACAGGGGGCTTACCACGAGCAGTACTTC; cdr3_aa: CASSSLGQGAYHEQYF
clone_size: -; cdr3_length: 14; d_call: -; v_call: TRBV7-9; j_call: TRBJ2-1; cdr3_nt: TGTGCCAGCAGCTCCCGACAGAAATACAATGAGCAGTTCTTC; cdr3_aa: CASSSRQKYNEQFF
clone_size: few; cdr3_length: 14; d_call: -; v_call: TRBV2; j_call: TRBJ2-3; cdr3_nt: TGTGCCAGCAGTGAAGGAGCTAGCGTTGATACGCAGTATTTT; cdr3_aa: CASSEGASVDTQYF
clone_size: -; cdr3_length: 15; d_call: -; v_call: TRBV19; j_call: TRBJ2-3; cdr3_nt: TGTGCCAGTACGACTGGCCCTCCGTCCGGTGATACGCAGTATTTT; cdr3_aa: CASTTGPPSGDTQYF
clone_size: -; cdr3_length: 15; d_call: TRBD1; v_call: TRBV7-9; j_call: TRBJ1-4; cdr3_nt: TGTGCCAGCAGCTTAGGGGGGACAGTTAATGAAAAACTGTTTTTT; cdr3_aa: CASSLGGTVNEKLFF
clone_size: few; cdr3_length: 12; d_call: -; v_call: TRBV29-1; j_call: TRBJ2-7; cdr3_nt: TGCAGCGTTGAAAGAGGCACCTACGAGCAGTACTTC; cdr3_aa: CSVERGTYEQYF
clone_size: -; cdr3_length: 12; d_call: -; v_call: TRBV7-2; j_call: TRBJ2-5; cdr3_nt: TGTGCCAGCAGCTCAGGGGGGGAGACCCAGTACTTC; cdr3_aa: CASSSGGETQYF
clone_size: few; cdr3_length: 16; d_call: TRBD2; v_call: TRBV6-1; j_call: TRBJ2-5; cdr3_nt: TGTGCCAGCAGTGAAGGCGCGGGGGGGCCACGAGAGACCCAGTACTTC; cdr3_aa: CASSEGAGGPRETQYF
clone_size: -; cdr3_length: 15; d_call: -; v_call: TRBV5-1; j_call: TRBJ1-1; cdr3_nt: TGCGCCAGCAGCTTGGGAACTCGGTTTAACACTGAAGCTTTCTTT; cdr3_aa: CASSLGTRFNTEAFF
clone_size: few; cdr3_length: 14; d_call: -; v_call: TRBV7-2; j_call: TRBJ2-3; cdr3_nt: TGTGCCAGCAGATCGGTCTCTAGCACAGATACGCAGTATTTT; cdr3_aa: CASRSVSSTDTQYF
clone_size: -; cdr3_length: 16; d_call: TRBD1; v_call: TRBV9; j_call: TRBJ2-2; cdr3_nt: TGTGCCAGCAGCGTAGGCACAGGGGGCGTCACCGGGGAGCTGTTTTTT; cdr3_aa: CASSVGTGGVTGELFF
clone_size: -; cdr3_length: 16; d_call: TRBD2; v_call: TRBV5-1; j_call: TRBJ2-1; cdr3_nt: TGCGCCAGCAGCACCACCGGGACTAGCGGGGGGAGTGAGCAGTTCTTC; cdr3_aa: CASSTTGTSGGSEQFF
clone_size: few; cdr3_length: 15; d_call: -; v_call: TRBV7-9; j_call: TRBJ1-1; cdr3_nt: TGTGCCAGCAGCTTAATGGGACAACCGAACACTGAAGCTTTCTTT; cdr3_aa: CASSLMGQPNTEAFF
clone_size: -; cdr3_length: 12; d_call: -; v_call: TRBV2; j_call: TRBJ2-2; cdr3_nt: TGTGCCAGTAGGAGCAACACCGGGGAGCTGTTTTTT; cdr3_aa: CASRSNTGELFF
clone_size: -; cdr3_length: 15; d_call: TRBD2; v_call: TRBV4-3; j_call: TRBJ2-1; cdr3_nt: TGCGCCAGCAGCCAGAGCGGGGGGGCCTACAATGAGCAGTTCTTC; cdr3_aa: CASSQSGGAYNEQFF
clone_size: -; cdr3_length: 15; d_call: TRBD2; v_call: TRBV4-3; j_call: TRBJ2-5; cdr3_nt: TGCGCCAGCAGCCAATTAGGACTCCCGGGAGGGACCCAGTACTTC; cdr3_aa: CASSQLGLPGGTQYF
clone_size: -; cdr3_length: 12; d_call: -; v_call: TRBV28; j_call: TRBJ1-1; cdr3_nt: TGTGCCAGCAGCCCCAGGTGGACTGAAGCTTTCTTT; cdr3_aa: CASSPRWTEAFF
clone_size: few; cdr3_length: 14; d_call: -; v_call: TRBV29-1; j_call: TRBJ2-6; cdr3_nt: TGCAGCGTTGATTCGTCGGGGGGGGCCAACGTCCTGACTTTC; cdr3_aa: CSVDSSGGANVLTF
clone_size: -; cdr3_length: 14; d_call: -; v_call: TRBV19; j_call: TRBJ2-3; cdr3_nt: TGTGCCAGTAGTATGCAGGGGAGCACAGATACGCAGTATTTT; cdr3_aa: CASSMQGSTDTQYF
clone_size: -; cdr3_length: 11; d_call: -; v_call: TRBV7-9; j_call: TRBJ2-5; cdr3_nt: TGTGCCAGCAGCGAGGCAGAGACCCAGTACTTC; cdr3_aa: CASSEAETQYF
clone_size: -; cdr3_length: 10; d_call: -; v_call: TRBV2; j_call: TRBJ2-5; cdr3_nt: TGTGCCAGCACGTGGGAGGAGCAGTACTTC; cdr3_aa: CASTWEEQYF
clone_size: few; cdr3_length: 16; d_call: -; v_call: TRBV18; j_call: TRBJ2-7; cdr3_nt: TGTGCCAGCTCACCACCGACTATCTCCGGATCGGTCGAGCAGTACTTC; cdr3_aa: CASSPPTISGSVEQYF
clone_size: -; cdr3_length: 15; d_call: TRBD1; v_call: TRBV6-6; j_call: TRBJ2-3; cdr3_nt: TGTGCCAGCAGAGGCCGGGACAGGGGCACAGATACGCAGTATTTT; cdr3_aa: CASRGRDRGTDTQYF
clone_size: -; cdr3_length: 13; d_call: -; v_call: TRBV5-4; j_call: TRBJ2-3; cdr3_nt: TGTGCCAGCAGCAGGACTAGCACAGATACGCAGTATTTT; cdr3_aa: CASSRTSTDTQYF
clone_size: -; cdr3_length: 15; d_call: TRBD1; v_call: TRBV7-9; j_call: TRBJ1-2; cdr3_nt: TGTGCCAGCAGCCCCGGGACAGGGTGGGGCTATGGCTACACCTTC; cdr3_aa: CASSPGTGWGYGYTF
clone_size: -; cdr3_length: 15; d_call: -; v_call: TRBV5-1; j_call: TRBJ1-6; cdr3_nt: TGCGCCAGCAGCTCCCCACAGGGTCCGGGGTCACCCCTCCACTTT; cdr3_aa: CASSSPQGPGSPLHF
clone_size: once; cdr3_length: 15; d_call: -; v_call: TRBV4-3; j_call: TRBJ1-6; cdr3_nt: TGCGCCAGCAGCCAGACGGGGGGTAAGAATTCACCCCTCCACTTT; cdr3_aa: CASSQTGGKNSPLHF
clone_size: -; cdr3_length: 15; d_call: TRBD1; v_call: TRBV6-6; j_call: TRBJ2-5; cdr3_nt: TGTGCCAGCTCGGGGACAGGGGTTGGCCAAGAGACCCAGTACTTC; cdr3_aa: CASSGTGVGQETQYF
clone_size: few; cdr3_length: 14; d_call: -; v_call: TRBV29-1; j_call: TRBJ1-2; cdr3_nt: TGCAGCGTTGCCCCGCGGGGTGGCAACTATGGCTACACCTTC; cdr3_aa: CSVAPRGGNYGYTF
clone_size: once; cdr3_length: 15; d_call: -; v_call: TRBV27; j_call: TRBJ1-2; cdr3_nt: TGTGCCAGCAGTCCCGGGGGGACGGCCCGTAGGGGCTACACCTTC; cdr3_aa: CASSPGGTARRGYTF
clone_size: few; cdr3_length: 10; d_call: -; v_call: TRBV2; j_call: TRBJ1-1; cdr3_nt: TGTGCCAGCAGGGCGGGGGACGCTTTCTTT; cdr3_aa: CASRAGDAFF
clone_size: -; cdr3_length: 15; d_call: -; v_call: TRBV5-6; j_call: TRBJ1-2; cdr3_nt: TGTGCCAGCAGCTTGGATCCAGGAGGAAACTATGGCTACACCTTC; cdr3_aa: CASSLDPGGNYGYTF
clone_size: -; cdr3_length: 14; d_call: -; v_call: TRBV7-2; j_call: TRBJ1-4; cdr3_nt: TGTGCCAGCAGCTCAAGAGCAACTAATGAAAAACTGTTTTTT; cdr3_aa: CASSSRATNEKLFF
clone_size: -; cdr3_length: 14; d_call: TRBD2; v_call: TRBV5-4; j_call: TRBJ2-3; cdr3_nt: TGTGCCAGCAGCTCGGGGGGAGGAACAGATACGCAGTATTTT; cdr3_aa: CASSSGGGTDTQYF
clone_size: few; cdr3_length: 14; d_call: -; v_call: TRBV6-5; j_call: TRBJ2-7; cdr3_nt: TGTGCCAGCAGTGCAAGTCCAGGGGCCTACGAGCAGTACTTC; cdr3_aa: CASSASPGAYEQYF
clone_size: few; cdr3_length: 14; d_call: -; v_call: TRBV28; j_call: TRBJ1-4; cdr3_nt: TGTGCCAGCAATTCAGGGTCGACTAATGAAAAACTGTTTTTT; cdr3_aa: CASNSGSTNEKLFF
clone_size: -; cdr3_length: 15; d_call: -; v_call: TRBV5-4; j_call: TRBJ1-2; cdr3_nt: TGTGCCAGCAGTAGGGGGACCAGGGGTAACTATGGCTACACCTTC; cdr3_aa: CASSRGTRGNYGYTF
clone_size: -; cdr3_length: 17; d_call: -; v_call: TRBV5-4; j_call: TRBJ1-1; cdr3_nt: TGTGCCAGCTTACCGGACGCCGGGGGGTCACGGAACACTGAAGCTTTCTTT; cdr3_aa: CASLPDAGGSRNTEAFF
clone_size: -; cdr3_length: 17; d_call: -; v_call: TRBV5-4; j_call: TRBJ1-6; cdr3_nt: TGTGCCAGCAGCCAAGCGGGGGGGATGAGGTATAATTCACCCCTCCACTTT; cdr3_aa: CASSQAGGMRYNSPLHF
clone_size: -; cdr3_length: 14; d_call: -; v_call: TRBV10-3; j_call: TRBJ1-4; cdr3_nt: TGTGCCATCAGGGACAGTCCAACTAATGAAAAACTGTTTTTT; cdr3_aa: CAIRDSPTNEKLFF
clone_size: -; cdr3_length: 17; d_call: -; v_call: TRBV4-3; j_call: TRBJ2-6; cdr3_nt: TGCGCCAGCAGCCCTCACGCAGGGACTTCTGGGGCCAACGTCCTGACTTTC; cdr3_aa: CASSPHAGTSGANVLTF